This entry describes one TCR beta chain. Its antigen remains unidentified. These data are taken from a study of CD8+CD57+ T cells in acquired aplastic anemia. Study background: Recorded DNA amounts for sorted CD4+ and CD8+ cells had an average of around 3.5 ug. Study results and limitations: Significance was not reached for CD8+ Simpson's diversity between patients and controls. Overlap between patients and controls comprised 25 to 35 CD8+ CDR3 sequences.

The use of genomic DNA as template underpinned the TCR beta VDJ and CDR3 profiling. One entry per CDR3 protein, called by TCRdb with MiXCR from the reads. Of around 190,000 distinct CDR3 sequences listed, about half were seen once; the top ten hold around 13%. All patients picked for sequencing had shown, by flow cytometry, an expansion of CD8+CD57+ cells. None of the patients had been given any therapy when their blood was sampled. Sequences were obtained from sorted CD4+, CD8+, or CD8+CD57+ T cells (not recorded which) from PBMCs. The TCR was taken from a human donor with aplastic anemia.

CDR3 coding DNA: TGTGCCACCAGCAGAAACGCAGATACGCAGTATTTT. It yields the protein CATSRNADTQYF. This chain joins TRBV15 and TRBJ2-3, with D uncertain. Germline loops: CDR1 LNHNV, CDR2 YYDKDF (reference sequence). Between the trimmed V and J ends, which lost 2 bases and 4 bases, there was a span of 4 bases. The CDR3 extends over 12 amino acids.